These T cell receptor beta chains were read from a single sample in a study of blood T cell repertoires in COVID-19. Libraries were prepared by immunoSEQ multiplex PCR; TCRdb keeps only in-frame clonotypes and omits some of them. The repertoire includes about 100,000 clones, 86% of them detected once, and 1.5% to 2% sits in the top ten. The sample was peripheral blood. The origin of the receptors is a man older than 75 with acute or convalescent COVID-19. CDR3s include the opening cysteine and the closing phenylalanine or tryptophan. D genes are given only for firm matches. The listing skips clone size in some rows; elsewhere it reads once, few, many or a size class.

D gene	V gene	J gene	clone size	CDR3 length	CDR3 protein	CDR3 DNA
NA	TRBV15	TRBJ1-6	NA	12	CATGTGDSPLHF	TGTGCCACCGGGACGGGGGATTCACCCCTCCACTTT
TRBD1	TRBV5-1	TRBJ1-2	NA	12	CASSFAGGDYTF	TGCGCCAGCAGCTTCGCAGGGGGCGACTACACCTTC
NA	TRBV28	TRBJ1-3	NA	11	CASSRSNTIYF	TGTGCCAGCAGCCGGTCGAACACCATATATTTT
TRBD1	TRBV15	TRBJ2-3	NA	16	CATSRDRDRGTDTQYF	TGTGCCACCAGCAGAGACCGGGACAGGGGAACAGATACGCAGTATTTT
NA	TRBV5-1	TRBJ1-4	NA	16	CASSLVRYGTNEKLFF	TGCGCCAGCAGCTTGGTACGATACGGGACTAATGAAAAACTGTTTTTT
NA	TRBV11-2	TRBJ2-7	NA	14	CASSLDLLSYEQYF	TGTGCCAGCAGCTTAGACCTCCTCTCCTACGAGCAGTACTTC
NA	TRBV6-6	TRBJ1-4	few	12	CASSPTNEKLFF	TGTGCCAGCAGCCCGACTAATGAAAAACTGTTTTTT
TRBD1	TRBV9	TRBJ1-1	NA	14	CASSVRGHGTEAFF	TGTGCCAGCAGCGTCAGGGGGCACGGGACTGAAGCTTTCTTT
NA	TRBV5-1	TRBJ1-3	once	14	CASSLGEKGNTIYF	TGCGCCAGCAGCTTGGGAGAAAAAGGAAACACCATATATTTT
TRBD1	TRBV29-1	TRBJ2-1	NA	15	CSVEDRRQGAGEQFF	TGCAGCGTTGAAGATAGACGGCAGGGGGCCGGTGAGCAGTTCTTC
NA	TRBV5-6	TRBJ2-7	once	14	CASSLDIPPYEQYF	TGTGCCAGCAGCTTGGACATCCCCCCCTACGAGCAGTACTTC
NA	TRBV11-3	TRBJ1-1	NA	14	CASSPGGVNTEAFF	TGTGCCAGCAGCCCGGGGGGGGTGAACACTGAAGCTTTCTTT
NA	TRBV6-5	TRBJ1-4	NA	15	CASRMDAGGNEKLFF	TGTGCCAGCAGAATGGACGCGGGTGGTAATGAAAAACTGTTTTTT
TRBD2	TRBV9	TRBJ2-2	NA	15	CASSSSGRAAGELFF	TGTGCCAGCAGTTCTAGCGGGAGGGCCGCCGGGGAGCTGTTTTTT
TRBD1	TRBV19	TRBJ2-7	NA	14	CASSDRDRPYEQYF	TGTGCCAGTAGTGACCGGGACAGGCCCTACGAGCAGTACTTC
NA	TRBV6-2/TRBV6-3	TRBJ2-5	NA	14	CASSGGGAGETQYF	TGTGCCAGCAGCGGGGGAGGCGCAGGAGAGACCCAGTACTTC
TRBD1	TRBV9	TRBJ1-1	NA	14	CASSVTGGNTEAFF	TGTGCCAGCAGCGTGACAGGGGGCAACACTGAAGCTTTCTTT
NA	TRBV3-1/TRBV3-2	TRBJ1-3	once	15	CASSQDYSSGNTIYF	TGTGCCAGCAGCCAAGATTATTCCTCTGGAAACACCATATATTTT
NA	TRBV28	TRBJ1-2	NA	12	CASRNSGYGYTF	TGTGCCAGCAGAAATTCGGGCTATGGCTACACCTTC
NA	TRBV19	TRBJ1-1	NA	15	CASTRGGGLNTEAFF	TGTGCCAGCACCAGGGGCGGAGGATTGAACACTGAAGCTTTCTTT
NA	TRBV7-2	TRBJ2-3	once	14	CASSLVTGSDTQYF	TGTGCCAGCAGCTTAGTCACAGGGTCAGATACGCAGTATTTT
NA	TRBV28	TRBJ2-3	NA	18	CASSTAAWGPGSSDTQYF	TGTGCCAGCAGTACCGCCGCGTGGGGGCCAGGATCCTCAGATACGCAGTATTTT
TRBD1	TRBV6-5	TRBJ2-7	few	15	CASSPTGPSSYEQYF	TGTGCCAGCAGCCCGACAGGGCCGAGCTCCTACGAGCAGTACTTC
TRBD2	TRBV27	TRBJ2-5	few	18	CASSLRASLVAGGETQYF	TGTGCCAGCAGCCTCAGGGCCAGTTTAGTAGCGGGAGGAGAGACCCAGTACTTC
TRBD1	TRBV5-1	TRBJ1-1	NA	15	CASSFTGVVGTEAFF	TGCGCCAGCAGCTTCACAGGGGTGGTGGGCACTGAAGCTTTCTTT
TRBD1	TRBV29-1	TRBJ1-1	NA	11	CSFGTGSEAFF	TGCAGCTTCGGGACAGGGAGTGAAGCTTTCTTT
TRBD1	TRBV5-1	TRBJ1-2	NA	14	CASSSTGGEYGYTF	TGCGCCAGCAGCTCGACAGGGGGGGAATATGGCTACACCTTC
TRBD1	TRBV6-2/TRBV6-3	TRBJ1-2	NA	14	CASSLRTGADGYTF	TGTGCCAGCAGCCTTAGGACAGGGGCGGATGGCTACACCTTC
NA	TRBV5-1	TRBJ2-6	NA	16	CASSLGRDSGANVLTF	TGCGCCAGCAGCTTGGGACGGGACTCTGGGGCCAACGTCCTGACTTTC
TRBD1	TRBV29-1	TRBJ2-1	once	19	CSVDKGYRGQNPRNNEQFF	TGCAGCGTTGATAAGGGATACAGGGGTCAAAACCCTCGTAACAATGAGCAGTTCTTC